This T cell receptor beta chain was sequenced in a study of long-term antiretroviral therapy in people with HIV. Findings and caveats of the study: Repertoires looked antigen-experienced, with only a slight naive shift after ART. No data were available on ART adherence, viral resistance or therapy changes. Samples were collected from the mid-2000s to the late 2010s under possibly less effective ART regimens.

V shed 2 bases and J shed 3 bases, with 11 bases lying between them. This CDR3 has 15 amino acids. Germline V CDR1 and CDR2: SGDLS, YYNGEE. Survey-level resolution applied to immunoSEQ assay v3.0. The method was immunoSEQ multiplex PCR; TCRdb's version includes in-frame clones alone and lacks a portion of them. The sample lists 20,000 to 25,000 clones; less than 85% were seen once. With regard to this clone: Its antigen remains unidentified.

The source is a man aged 35 to 55 with HIV. This chain uses TRBV9 with TRBJ1-4; possible D gene TRBD1, 5 bases. The sequencing used unsorted PBMCs, collected less than 2.5 years after starting antiretroviral therapy. The CDR3 nucleotides read TGTGCCAGCAGCGTCGGGGCGGGACCTAATGAAAAACTGTTTTTT. It is translated as CASSVGAGPNEKLFF.